This T cell receptor beta chain was captured by sequencing in a study of control samples from healthy donors and cancer patients. V lost 4 bases and J lost 2, with 14 bases in between. Per the germline V gene, CDR1 is LNHDA and CDR2 is SQIVND (reference sequence). The CDR3 extends over 15 amino acids. Repertoires were generated with immunoSEQ multiplex PCR, while TCRdb's copy carries only in-frame clones and drops some. The sample has about 140,000 clones, under 95% seen once. The chain has TRBV19 and TRBJ1-1; D not certain. Sample: blood. This TCR was recovered from a man younger than 35 in good health. CDR3 residues: CASSNPSGSNTEAFF. CDR3 in DNA: TGTGCCAGTAGTAACCCCTCGGGAAGCAACACTGAAGCTTTCTTT.